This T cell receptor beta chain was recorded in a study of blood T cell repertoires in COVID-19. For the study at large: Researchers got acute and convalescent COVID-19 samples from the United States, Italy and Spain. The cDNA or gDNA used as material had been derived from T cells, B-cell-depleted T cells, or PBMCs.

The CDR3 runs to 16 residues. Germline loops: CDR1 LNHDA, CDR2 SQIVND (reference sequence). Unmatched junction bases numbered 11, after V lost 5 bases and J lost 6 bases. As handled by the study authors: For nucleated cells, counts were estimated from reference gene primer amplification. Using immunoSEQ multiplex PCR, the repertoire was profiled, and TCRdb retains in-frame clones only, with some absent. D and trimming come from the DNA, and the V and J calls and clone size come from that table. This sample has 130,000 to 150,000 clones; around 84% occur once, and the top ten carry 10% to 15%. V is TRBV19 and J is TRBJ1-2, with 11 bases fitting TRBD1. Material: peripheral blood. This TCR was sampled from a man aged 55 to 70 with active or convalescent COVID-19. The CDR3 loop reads CASSSRTGGAMDGYTF. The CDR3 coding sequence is TGTGCCAGTAGTTCCCGGACAGGGGGCGCGATGGATGGCTACACCTTC.